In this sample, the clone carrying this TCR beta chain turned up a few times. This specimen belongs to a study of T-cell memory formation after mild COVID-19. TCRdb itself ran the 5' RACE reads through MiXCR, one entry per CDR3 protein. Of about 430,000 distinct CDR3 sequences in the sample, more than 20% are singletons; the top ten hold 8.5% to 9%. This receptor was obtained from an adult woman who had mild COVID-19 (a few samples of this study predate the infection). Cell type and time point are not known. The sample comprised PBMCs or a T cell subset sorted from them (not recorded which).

The CDR3 is CASSSRDGELFF. The CDR3 bases are TGTGCCAGCAGTTCTAGGGACGGGGAGCTGTTTTTT. The rearrangement uses TRBV6-2 or TRBV6-3 and TRBJ2-2; D not certain. Trimming pared 4 bases from V and 7 bases from J, leaving 7 bases between. Germline lookup yields CDR1 MNHEY and CDR2 SVGEGT. The CDR3 runs to 12 residues.